This is a list of T cell receptor beta chains from one sample in a study of response to subunit inactivated influenza vaccine. Using its own MiXCR run on the RT-PCR reads, TCRdb lists one record per CDR3 protein. In the table there are about 500,000 distinct CDR3 sequences, about an eighth of which are singletons. The sample consisted of PBMCs from blood, taken 45 days after vaccination. Every receptor here comes from a man between 50 and 59 years old who received an inactivated influenza vaccine. Each CDR3 is given with its conserved first and last residue. Fields, in order: J gene, clone size, V gene, D gene, CDR3 protein, CDR3 DNA. D genes are given only for firm matches. Not all rows give a size; the values are once, few, many and, for expanded clones, a class.

TRBJ1-1,.,TRBV11-2,TRBD1,CASSSLYRGQTEAFF,TGTGCCAGCAGCTCTCTATACAGGGGGCAAACTGAAGCTTTCTTT
TRBJ2-7,many,TRBV10-3,TRBD1,CASAGGSHEQYF,TGTGCCTCTGCAGGGGGCAGCCACGAGCAGTACTTC
TRBJ2-5,.,TRBV6-2/TRBV6-3,.,CASSIQGFKETQYF,TGTGCCAGCAGTATACAGGGTTTCAAGGAGACCCAGTACTTC
TRBJ2-1,few,TRBV29-1,.,CSVVKRGTVNEQFF,TGCAGCGTTGTGAAGCGCGGGACGGTCAATGAGCAGTTCTTC
TRBJ2-7,few,TRBV20-1,TRBD1,CSATGQGSYEQYF,TGCAGTGCCACGGGACAGGGCTCCTACGAGCAGTACTTC
TRBJ1-5,few,TRBV20-1,.,CSARDVQGRLNQPQHF,TGCAGTGCTAGAGATGTCCAGGGGCGCCTTAATCAGCCCCAGCATTTT
TRBJ2-1,.,TRBV4-3,.,CASSRGPLYNEQFF,TGCGCCAGCAGTCGGGGGCCACTGTACAATGAGCAGTTCTTC
TRBJ2-5,.,TRBV6-1,.,CASSDPAASRETQYF,TGTGCCAGCAGTGACCCTGCGGCGAGCAGAGAGACCCAGTACTTC
TRBJ2-7,.,TRBV12-3/TRBV12-4,.,CASSFSLSYEQYF,TGTGCCAGCAGTTTTTCGCTGAGCTACGAGCAGTACTTC
TRBJ2-1,few,TRBV20-1,TRBD2,CSGTSGGINNEQFF,TGCAGTGGGACTAGCGGGGGAATCAACAATGAGCAGTTCTTC
TRBJ2-1,many,TRBV28,TRBD2,CASSFGTSGRLNEQFF,TGTGCCAGCAGTTTCGGGACTAGCGGGAGGCTAAATGAGCAGTTCTTC
TRBJ2-7,few,TRBV9,TRBD2,CASSVMMGAGADEQYF,TGTGCCAGCAGCGTAATGATGGGAGCGGGGGCGGATGAGCAGTACTTC
TRBJ2-7,few,TRBV20-1,.,CSARESRATAYEQYF,TGCAGTGCTAGGGAGAGCCGGGCCACTGCCTACGAGCAGTACTTC
TRBJ1-2,.,TRBV25-1,.,CASSEHRDYGYTF,TGTGCCAGCAGTGAACACAGGGACTATGGCTACACCTTC
TRBJ2-6,.,TRBV7-6,.,CASSHSRAYSGANVLTF,TGTGCCAGCAGTCACTCCCGGGCCTACTCTGGGGCCAACGTCCTGACTTTC
TRBJ2-1,many,TRBV28,TRBD2,CASRSGRRYNEQFF,TGTGCCAGCAGAAGCGGGAGGCGATACAATGAGCAGTTCTTC
TRBJ2-7,.,TRBV20-1,.,CSEGELYEQYF,TGCAGTGAGGGGGAGCTCTACGAGCAGTACTTC
TRBJ2-2,.,TRBV29-1,.,CSVEGQQNTGELFF,TGCAGCGTTGAGGGGCAGCAGAACACCGGGGAGCTGTTTTTT
TRBJ1-2,.,TRBV11-2,.,CASSLGGLANYGYTF,TGTGCCAGCAGCTTGGGGGGACTAGCTAACTATGGCTACACCTTC
TRBJ2-5,few,TRBV5-1,TRBD2,CASSLLAGGPRETQYF,TGCGCCAGCAGCTTGCTAGCGGGGGGCCCGAGGGAGACCCAGTACTTC
TRBJ2-5,many,TRBV4-2,.,CASSQGAGSWETQYF,TGTGCCAGCAGCCAAGGGGCAGGGTCGTGGGAGACCCAGTACTTC
TRBJ2-5,.,TRBV19,.,CASSMGGQLQETQYF,TGTGCCAGTAGTATGGGTGGCCAGCTCCAAGAGACCCAGTACTTC
TRBJ2-2,many,TRBV20-1,TRBD2,CSARLAGGTGELFF,TGCAGTGCTCGACTAGCGGGAGGCACCGGGGAGCTGTTTTTT
TRBJ2-3,many,TRBV7-2,.,CASSFVSGTDTQYF,TGTGCCAGCAGCTTTGTTAGCGGCACAGATACGCAGTATTTT
TRBJ2-6,.,TRBV24-1,.,CATSDSRSGANVLTF,TGTGCCACCAGTGATTCCCGCTCTGGGGCCAACGTCCTGACTTTC
TRBJ2-5,.,TRBV2,.,CASSVVMRGETQYF,TGTGCCAGCAGTGTCGTGATGCGGGGAGAGACCCAGTACTTC
TRBJ2-7,.,TRBV12-3/TRBV12-4,.,CASTLNPRASSGEQYF,TGTGCCAGCACCCTGAACCCCAGGGCCTCGTCTGGGGAGCAGTACTTC
TRBJ2-7,few,TRBV5-5,.,CASSPPRQVDEQYF,TGTGCCAGCAGCCCCCCGAGACAGGTGGACGAGCAGTACTTC
TRBJ1-5,.,TRBV7-2,TRBD1,CASSLTTGVGQPQHF,TGTGCCAGCAGCTTAACTACAGGGGTCGGTCAGCCCCAGCATTTT
TRBJ2-7,few,TRBV29-1,.,CSVELGYEQYF,TGCAGCGTTGAGTTAGGTTACGAGCAGTACTTC
TRBJ1-1,few,TRBV20-1,.,CSAPRQVTNTEAFF,TGCAGTGCGCCGAGACAGGTAACGAACACTGAAGCTTTCTTT
TRBJ2-7,.,TRBV7-9,.,CASSLAWDKAYEQYF,TGTGCCAGCAGCTTAGCTTGGGACAAGGCCTACGAGCAGTACTTC
TRBJ2-7,few,TRBV20-1,.,CSAKARGRQYEQYF,TGCAGTGCTAAGGCCCGGGGGAGGCAATACGAGCAGTACTTC
TRBJ1-2,few,TRBV6-5,.,CASSYAGDGYTF,TGTGCCAGCAGTTATGCAGGGGATGGCTACACCTTC
TRBJ2-7,few,TRBV20-1,.,CSARRTDHYEQYF,TGCAGTGCTAGACGGACAGACCACTACGAGCAGTACTTC
TRBJ2-5,many,TRBV25-1,.,CASSELAGAQETQYF,TGTGCCAGCAGTGAACTCGCGGGGGCCCAAGAGACCCAGTACTTC
TRBJ2-1,.,TRBV9,.,CASSVSRILGSYNEQFF,TGTGCCAGCAGCGTAAGTCGCATACTAGGCTCCTACAATGAGCAGTTCTTC
TRBJ2-1,.,TRBV20-1,.,CSATGDWGNNEQFF,TGCAGTGCTACGGGGGACTGGGGTAACAATGAGCAGTTCTTC
TRBJ2-1,few,TRBV6-1,TRBD2,CASSEFAGGGVANEQFF,TGTGCCAGCAGTGAATTCGCGGGAGGGGGGGTGGCGAATGAGCAGTTCTTC